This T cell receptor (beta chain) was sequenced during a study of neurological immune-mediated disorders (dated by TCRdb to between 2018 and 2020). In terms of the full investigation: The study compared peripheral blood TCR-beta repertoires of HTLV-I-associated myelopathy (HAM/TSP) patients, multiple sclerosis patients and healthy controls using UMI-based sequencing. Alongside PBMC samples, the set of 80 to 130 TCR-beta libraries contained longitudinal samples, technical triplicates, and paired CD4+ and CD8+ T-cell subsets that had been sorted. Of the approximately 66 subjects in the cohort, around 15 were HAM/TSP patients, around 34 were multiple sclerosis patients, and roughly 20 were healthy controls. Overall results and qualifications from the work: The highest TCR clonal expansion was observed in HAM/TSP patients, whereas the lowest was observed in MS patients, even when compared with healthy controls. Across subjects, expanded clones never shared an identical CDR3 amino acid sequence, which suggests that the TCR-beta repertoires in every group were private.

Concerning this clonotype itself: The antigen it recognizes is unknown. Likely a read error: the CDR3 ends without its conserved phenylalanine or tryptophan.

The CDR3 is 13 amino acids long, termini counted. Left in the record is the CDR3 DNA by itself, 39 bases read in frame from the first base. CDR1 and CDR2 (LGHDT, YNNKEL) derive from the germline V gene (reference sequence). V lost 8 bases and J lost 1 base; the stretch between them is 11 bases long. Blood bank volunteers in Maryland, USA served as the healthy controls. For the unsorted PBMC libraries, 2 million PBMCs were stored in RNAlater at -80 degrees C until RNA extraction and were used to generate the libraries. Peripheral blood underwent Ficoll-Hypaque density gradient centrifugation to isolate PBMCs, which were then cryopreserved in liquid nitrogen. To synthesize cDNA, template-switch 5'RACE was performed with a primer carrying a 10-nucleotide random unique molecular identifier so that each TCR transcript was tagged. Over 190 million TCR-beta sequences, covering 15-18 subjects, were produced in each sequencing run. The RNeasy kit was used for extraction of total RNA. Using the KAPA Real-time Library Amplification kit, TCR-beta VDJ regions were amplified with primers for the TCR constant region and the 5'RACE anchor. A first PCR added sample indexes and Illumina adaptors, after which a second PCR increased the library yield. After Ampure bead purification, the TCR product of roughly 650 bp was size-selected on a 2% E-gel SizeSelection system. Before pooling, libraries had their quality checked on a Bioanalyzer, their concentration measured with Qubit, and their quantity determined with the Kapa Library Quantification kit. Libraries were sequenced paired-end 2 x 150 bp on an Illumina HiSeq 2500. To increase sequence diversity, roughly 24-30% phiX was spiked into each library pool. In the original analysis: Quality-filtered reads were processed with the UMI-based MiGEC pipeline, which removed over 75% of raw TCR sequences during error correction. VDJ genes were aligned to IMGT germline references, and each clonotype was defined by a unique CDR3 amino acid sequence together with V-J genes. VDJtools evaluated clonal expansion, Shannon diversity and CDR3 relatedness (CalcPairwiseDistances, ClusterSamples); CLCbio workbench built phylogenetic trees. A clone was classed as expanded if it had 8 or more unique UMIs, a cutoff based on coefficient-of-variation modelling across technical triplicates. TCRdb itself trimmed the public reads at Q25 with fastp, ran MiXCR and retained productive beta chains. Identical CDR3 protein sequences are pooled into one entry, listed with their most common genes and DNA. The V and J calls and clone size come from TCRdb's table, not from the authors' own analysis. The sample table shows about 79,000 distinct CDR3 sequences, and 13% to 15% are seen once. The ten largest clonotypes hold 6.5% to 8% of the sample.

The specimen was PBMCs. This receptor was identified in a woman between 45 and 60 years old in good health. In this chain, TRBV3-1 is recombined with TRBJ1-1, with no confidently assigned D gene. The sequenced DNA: TGTGCCAGCGGCCCTATGGCGAACACTGAAGCTTTCGTT. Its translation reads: CASGPMANTEAFV.